A single TCR beta chain is shown here with its context. The antigen is unknown. These data come from a study of T cell responses to AZD1222 COVID-19 vaccine. Broader study findings: Two AZD1222 administrations were followed by greater Spike-specific TCR breadth and depth. Donors were mostly white British, more females; clonal diversity possibly underestimated. The study reported that nearly half of spike-specific TCRs target unmutated variant regions. Samples come after the peak T cell response, not at day 14.

The CDR3 is 14 amino acids. V dropped 1 base and J dropped 8 bases, with 14 bases sitting between them. The germline gives CDR1 LGHDT, CDR2 YNNKEL (reference sequence). Generated by immunoSEQ multiplex PCR, the TCRdb table keeps only in-frame clones and is missing some. The sample has 100,000 to 150,000 clones, about 87% seen once. This sample comprised peripheral blood, obtained on day 0 of AZD1222 vaccination. The chain combines TRBV3-1 (or the pseudogene TRBV3-2) with TRBJ1-2; D gene unclear. This clonotype was obtained from an adult in good health. The chain's CDR3 is CASSQGLNPMGYTF. In nucleotides, the CDR3 is TGTGCCAGCAGCCAAGGGCTGAATCCAATGGGCTACACCTTC.